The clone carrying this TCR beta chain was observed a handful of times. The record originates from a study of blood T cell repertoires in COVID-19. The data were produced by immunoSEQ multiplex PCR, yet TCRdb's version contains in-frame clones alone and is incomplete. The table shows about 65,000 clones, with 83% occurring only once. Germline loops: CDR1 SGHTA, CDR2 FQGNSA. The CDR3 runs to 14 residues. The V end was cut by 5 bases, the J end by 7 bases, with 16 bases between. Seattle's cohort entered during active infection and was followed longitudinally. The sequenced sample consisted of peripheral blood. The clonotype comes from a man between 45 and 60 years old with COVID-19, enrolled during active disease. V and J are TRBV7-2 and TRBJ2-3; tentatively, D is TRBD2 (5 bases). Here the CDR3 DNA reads TGTGCCAGCAGCCCTGTGGAAGCGGCGTATACGCAGTATTTT. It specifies CASSPVEAAYTQYF.